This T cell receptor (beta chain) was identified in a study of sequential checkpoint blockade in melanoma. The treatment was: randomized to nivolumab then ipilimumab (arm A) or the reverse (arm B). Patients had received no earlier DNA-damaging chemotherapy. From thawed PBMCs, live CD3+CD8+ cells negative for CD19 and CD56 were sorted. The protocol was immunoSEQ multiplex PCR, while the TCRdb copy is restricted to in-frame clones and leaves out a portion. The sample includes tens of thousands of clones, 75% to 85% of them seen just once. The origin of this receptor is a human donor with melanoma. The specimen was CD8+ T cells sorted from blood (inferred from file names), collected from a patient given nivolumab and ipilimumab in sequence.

The CDR3 DNA follows: TGTGCCAGCAGTCAGATCAGCACAGATACGCAGTATTTT. Translation: CASSQISTDTQYF. The gene calls are TRBV6-6 and TRBJ2-3; D call uncertain. V was clipped by 5 bases and J by 0 bases, with 6 bases between them. This CDR3 has 13 amino acids. Germline V gene data show CDR1 as MNHNY and CDR2 as SVGAGI (reference sequence).